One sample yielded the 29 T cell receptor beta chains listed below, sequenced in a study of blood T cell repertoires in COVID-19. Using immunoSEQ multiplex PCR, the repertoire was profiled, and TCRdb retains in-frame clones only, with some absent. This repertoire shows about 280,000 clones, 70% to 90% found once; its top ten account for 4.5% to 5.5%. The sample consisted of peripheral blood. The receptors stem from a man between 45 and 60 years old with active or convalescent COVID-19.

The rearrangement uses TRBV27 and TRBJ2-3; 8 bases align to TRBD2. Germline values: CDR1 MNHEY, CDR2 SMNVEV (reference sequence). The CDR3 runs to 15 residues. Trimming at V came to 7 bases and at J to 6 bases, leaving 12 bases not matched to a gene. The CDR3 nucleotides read TGTGCCAGCACTGGACTAGCCGGTCTCCTTGATACGCAGTATTTT. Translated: CASTGLAGLLDTQYF.

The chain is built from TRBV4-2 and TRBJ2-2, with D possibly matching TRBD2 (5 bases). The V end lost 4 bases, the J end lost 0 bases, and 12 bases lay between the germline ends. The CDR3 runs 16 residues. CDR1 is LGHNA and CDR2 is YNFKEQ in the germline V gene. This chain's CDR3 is CASSPAGTTNTGELFF. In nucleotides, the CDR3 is TGTGCCAGCAGCCCCGCGGGTACAACGAACACCGGGGAGCTGTTTTTT.

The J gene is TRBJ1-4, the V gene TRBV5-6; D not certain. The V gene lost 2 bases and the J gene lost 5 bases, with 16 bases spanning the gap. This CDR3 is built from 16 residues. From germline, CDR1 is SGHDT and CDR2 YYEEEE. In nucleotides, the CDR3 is TGTGCCAGCAGCTTTGGTGGGAGAAGCTGGAATGAAAAACTGTTTTTT. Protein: CASSFGGRSWNEKLFF.

CDR3 nucleotides: TGTGCCAGTAGTATGGGTCGTCGGCTAGCGGGTTTCAATGAGCAGTTCTTC. Residues: CASSMGRRLAGFNEQFF. The chain links TRBV19 to TRBJ2-1, with TRBD2 matching 8 bases. After removal of 3 bases from V and 6 bases from J, the junction contained 13 bases not matched to a gene. The germline V gene has CDR1 LNHDA and CDR2 SQIVND (reference sequence). CDR3 length: 17 residues.

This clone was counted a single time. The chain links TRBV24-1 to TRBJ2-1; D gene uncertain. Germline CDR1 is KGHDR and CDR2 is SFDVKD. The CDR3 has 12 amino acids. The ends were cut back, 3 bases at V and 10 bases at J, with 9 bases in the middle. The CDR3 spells CATSDPLLEQFF. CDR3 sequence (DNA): TGTGCCACCAGTGATCCCCTCTTAGAGCAGTTCTTC.

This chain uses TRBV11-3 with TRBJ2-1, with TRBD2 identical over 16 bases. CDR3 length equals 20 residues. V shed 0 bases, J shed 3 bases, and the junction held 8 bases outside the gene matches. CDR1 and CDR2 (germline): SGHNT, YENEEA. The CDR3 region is CASSLEPGLAGGEIYNEQFF. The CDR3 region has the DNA TGTGCCAGCAGCTTAGAGCCGGGACTAGCGGGAGGGGAGATCTACAATGAGCAGTTCTTC.

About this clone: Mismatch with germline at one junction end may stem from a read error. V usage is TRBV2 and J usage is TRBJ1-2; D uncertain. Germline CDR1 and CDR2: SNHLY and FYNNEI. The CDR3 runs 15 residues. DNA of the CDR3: TGTGCCAGCAGTGGTTGGCCGGGAGTGAACTCTGGCTACACCTTC. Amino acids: CASSGWPGVNSGYTF.

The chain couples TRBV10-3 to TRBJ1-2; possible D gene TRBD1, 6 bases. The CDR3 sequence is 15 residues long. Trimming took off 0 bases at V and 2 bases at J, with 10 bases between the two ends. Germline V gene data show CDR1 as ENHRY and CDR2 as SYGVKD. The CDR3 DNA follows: TGTGCCATCAGTGAGTCTCGTCAGGGGAACTATGGCTACACCTTC. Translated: CAISESRQGNYGYTF.

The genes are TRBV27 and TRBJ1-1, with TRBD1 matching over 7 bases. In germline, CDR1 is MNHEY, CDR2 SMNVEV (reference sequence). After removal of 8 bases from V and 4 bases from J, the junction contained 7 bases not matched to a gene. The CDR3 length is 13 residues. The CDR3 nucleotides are TGTGCCAGCGCCACTGACAGGGTCACTGAAGCTTTCTTT. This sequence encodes CASATDRVTEAFF.

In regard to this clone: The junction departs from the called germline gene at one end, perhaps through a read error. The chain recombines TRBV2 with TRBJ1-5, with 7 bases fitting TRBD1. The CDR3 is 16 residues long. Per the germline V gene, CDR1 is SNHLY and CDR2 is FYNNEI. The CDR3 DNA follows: TGTGCCAGCAGTAGTCCCCCCGGGACAGCTAATCGGCCCCAGCATTTT. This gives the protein CASSSPPGTANRPQHF.

CDR3 amino acids: CASSYSSGRGGEQYF. The CDR3 region has the DNA TGTGCCAGCAGTTATTCAAGCGGGAGAGGCGGCGAGCAGTACTTC. The chain couples TRBV6-6 to TRBJ2-7; TRBD2 agrees at 8 bases. The germline gives CDR1 MNHNY, CDR2 SVGAGI (reference sequence). This CDR3 is 15 amino acids long. The J segment lost 6 bases and the V segment lost 3 bases, leaving 10 bases of the junction unmatched.

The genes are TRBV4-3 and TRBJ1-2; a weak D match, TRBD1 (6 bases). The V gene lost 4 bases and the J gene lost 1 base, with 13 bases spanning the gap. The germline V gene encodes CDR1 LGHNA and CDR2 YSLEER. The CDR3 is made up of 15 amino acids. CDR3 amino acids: CASSPGADGNYGYTF. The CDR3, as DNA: TGCGCCAGCAGCCCAGGGGCTGACGGTAACTATGGCTACACCTTC.

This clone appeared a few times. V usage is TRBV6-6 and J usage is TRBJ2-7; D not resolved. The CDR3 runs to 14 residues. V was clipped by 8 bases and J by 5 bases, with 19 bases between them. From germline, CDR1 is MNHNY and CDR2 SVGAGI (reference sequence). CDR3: CASRPSPVSHEQYF. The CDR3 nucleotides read TGTGCCAGCCGCCCCAGTCCTGTTTCCCACGAGCAGTACTTC.

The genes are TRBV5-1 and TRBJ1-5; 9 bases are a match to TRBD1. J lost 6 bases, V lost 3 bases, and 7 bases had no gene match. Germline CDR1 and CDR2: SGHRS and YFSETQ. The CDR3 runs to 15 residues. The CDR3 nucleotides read TGCGCCAGCAGCTACACAGGGGGCGATGGTCAGCCCCAGCATTTT. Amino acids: CASSYTGGDGQPQHF.

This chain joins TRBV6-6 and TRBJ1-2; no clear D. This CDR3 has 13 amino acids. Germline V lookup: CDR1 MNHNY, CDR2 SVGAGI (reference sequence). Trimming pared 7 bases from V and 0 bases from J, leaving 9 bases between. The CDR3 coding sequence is TGTGCCAGCACTCAACTTGCTAACTATGGCTACACCTTC. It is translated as CASTQLANYGYTF.

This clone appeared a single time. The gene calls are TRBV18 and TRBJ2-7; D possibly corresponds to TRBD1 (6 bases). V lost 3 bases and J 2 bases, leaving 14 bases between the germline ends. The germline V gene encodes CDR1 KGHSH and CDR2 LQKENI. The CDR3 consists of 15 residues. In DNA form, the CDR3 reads TGTGCCAGCTCACCGGTAGTGGGGGCGGCCTACGAGCAGTACTTC. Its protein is CASSPVVGAAYEQYF.

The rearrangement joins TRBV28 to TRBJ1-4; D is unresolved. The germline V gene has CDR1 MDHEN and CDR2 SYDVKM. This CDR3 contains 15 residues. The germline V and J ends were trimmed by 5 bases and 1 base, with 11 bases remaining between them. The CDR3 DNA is TGTGCCAGCAGTCCCCTGGGCAGAACTAATGAAAAACTGTTTTTT. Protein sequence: CASSPLGRTNEKLFF. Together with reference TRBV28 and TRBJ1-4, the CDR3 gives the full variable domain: DVKVTQSSRYLVKRTGEKVFLECVQDMDHENMFWYRQDPGLGLRLIYFSYDVKMKEKGDIPEGYSVSREKKERFSLILESASTNQTSMYLCASSPLGRTNEKLFFGSGTQLSVL.

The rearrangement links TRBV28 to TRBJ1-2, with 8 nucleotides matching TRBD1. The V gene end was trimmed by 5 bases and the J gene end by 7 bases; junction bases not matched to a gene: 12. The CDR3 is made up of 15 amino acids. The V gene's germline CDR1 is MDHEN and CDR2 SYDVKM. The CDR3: CASSPPGGAFLGYTF. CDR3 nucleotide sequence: TGTGCCAGCAGTCCCCCAGGGGGCGCCTTTCTTGGCTACACCTTC.

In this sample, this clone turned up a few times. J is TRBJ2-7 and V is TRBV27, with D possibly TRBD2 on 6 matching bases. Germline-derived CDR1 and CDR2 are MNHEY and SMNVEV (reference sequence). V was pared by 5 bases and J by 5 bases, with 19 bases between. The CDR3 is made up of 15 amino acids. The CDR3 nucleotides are TGTGCCAGCAGTATCACCCCCGGGGGTACTGACGAGCAGTACTTC. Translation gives CASSITPGGTDEQYF.

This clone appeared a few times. In nucleotides, the CDR3 is TGTGCCAGCAGCCAAGGACAGACCTATGGCTACACCTTC. Translation gives CASSQGQTYGYTF. This chain connects TRBV3-1 (or the pseudogene TRBV3-2) to TRBJ1-2, with a tentative D call TRBD1 (5 bases). V lost 1 base and J 4 bases, leaving 7 bases between the germline ends. There are 13 residues in the CDR3. In germline, CDR1 is LGHDT, CDR2 YNNKEL (reference sequence).

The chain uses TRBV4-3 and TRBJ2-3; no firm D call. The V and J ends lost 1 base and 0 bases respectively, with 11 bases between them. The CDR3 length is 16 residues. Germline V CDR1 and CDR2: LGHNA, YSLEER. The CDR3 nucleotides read TGCGCCAGCAGCCAAGCAGGCAAACCTAGCACAGATACGCAGTATTTT. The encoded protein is CASSQAGKPSTDTQYF.

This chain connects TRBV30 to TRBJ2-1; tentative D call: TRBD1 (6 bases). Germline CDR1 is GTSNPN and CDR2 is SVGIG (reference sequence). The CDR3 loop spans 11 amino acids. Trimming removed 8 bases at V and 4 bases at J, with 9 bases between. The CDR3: CAHDRYNEQFF. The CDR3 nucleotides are TGTGCCCACGACAGGTACAATGAGCAGTTCTTC.

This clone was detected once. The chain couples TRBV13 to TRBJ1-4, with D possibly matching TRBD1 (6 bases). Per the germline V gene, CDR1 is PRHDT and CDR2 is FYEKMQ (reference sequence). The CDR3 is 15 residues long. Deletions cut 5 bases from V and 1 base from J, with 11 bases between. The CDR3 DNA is TGTGCCAGCAGCGCTAGGGGGGGAACTAATGAAAAACTGTTTTTT. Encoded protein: CASSARGGTNEKLFF.

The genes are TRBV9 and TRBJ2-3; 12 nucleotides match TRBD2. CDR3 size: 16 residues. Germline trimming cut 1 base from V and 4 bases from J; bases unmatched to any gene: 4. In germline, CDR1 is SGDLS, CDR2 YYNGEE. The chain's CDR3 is CASSVRTSGKADTQYF. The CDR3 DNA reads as TGTGCCAGCAGCGTAAGGACTAGCGGGAAGGCAGATACGCAGTATTTT. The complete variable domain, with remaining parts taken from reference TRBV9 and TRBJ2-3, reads DSGVTQTPKHLITATGQRVTLRCSPRSGDLSVYWYQQSLDQGLQFLIQYYNGEERAKGNILERFSAQQFPDLHSELNLSSLELGDSALYFCASSVRTSGKADTQYFGPGTRLTVL.

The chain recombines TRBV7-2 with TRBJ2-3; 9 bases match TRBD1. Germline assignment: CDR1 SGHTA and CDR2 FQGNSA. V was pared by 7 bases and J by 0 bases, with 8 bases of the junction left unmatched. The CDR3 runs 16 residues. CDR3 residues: CASTAGQGKSTDTQYF. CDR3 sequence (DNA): TGTGCCAGCACCGCCGGACAGGGGAAAAGCACAGATACGCAGTATTTT. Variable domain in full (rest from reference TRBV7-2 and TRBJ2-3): GAGVSQSPSNKVTEKGKDVELRCDPISGHTALYWYRQSLGQGLEFLIYFQGNSAPDKSGLPSDRFSAERTGGSVSTLTIQRTQQEDSAVYLCASTAGQGKSTDTQYFGPGTRLTVL.

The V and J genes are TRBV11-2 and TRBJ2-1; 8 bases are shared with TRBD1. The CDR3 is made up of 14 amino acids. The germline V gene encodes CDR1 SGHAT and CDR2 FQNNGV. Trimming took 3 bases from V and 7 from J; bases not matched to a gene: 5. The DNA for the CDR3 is TGTGCCAGCAGCTTCGGGACAGGTCAAAATGAGCAGTTCTTC. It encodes CASSFGTGQNEQFF.

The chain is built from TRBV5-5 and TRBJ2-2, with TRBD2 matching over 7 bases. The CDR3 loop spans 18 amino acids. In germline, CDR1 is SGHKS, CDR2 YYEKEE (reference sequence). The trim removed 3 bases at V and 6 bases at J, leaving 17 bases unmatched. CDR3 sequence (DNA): TGTGCCAGCAGCTCCGGGGGGACGTCGGGATCCTATTCCGGGGAGCTGTTTTTT. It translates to CASSSGGTSGSYSGELFF.

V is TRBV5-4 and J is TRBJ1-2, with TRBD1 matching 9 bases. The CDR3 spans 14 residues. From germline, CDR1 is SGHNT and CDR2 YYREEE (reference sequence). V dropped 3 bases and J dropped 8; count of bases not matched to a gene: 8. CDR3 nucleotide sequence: TGTGCCAGCAGCTCGGGACAGGGATTTGAGGGCTACACCTTC. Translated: CASSSGQGFEGYTF.

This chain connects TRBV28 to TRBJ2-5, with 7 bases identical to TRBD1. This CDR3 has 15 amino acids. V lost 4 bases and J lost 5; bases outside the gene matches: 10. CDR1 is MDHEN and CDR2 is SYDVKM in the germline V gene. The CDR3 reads CASSSITGAGETQYF. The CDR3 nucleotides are TGTGCCAGCAGTTCTATTACAGGGGCAGGGGAGACCCAGTACTTC.